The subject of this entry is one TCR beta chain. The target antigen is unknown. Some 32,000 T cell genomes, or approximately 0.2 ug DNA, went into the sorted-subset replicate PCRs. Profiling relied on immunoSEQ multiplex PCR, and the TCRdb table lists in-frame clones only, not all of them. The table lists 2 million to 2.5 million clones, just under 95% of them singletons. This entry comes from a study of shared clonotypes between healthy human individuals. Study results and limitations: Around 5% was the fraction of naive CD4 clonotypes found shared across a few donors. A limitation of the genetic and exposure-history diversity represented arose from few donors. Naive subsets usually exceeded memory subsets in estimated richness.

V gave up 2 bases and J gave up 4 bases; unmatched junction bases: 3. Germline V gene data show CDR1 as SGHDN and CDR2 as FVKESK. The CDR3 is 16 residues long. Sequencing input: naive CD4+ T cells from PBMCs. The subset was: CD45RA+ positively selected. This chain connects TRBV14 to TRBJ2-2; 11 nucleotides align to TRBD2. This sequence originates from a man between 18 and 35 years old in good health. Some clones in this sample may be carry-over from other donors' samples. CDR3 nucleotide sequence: TGTGCCAGCAGCCAACTACTAGCGGGAGTCACCGGGGAGCTGTTTTTT. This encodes CASSQLLAGVTGELFF.